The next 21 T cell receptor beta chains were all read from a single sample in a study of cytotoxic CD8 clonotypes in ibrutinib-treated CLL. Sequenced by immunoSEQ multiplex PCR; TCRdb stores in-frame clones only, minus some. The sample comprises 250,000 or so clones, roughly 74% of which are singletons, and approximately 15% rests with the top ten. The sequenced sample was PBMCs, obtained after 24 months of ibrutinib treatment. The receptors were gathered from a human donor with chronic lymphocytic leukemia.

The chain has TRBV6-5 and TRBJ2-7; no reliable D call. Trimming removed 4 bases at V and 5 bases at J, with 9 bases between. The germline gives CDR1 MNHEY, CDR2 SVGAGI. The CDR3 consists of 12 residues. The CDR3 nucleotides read TGTGCCAGCAGTTCGAGCCGGGACGAGCAGTACTTC. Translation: CASSSSRDEQYF.

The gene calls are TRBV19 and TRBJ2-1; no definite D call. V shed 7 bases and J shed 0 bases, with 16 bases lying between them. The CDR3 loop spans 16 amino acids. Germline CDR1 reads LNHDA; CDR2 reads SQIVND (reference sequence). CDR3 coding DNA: TGTGCCAGTACCCCGACGGCTTCAAGCTCCTACAATGAGCAGTTCTTC. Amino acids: CASTPTASSSYNEQFF.

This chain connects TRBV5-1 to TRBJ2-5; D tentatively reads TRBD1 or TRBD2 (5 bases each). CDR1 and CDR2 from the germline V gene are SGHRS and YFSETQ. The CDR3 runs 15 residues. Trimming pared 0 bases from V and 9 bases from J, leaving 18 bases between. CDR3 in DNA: TGCGCCAGCAGCTTGGCCCGACTACCCGACAGATCCCAGTACTTC. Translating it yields CASSLARLPDRSQYF.

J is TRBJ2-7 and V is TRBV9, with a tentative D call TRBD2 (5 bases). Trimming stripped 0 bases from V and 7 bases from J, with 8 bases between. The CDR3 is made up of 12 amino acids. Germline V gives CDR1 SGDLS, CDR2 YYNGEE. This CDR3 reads CASSVGRGEQYF. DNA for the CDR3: TGTGCCAGCAGCGTAGGTCGGGGAGAGCAGTACTTC.

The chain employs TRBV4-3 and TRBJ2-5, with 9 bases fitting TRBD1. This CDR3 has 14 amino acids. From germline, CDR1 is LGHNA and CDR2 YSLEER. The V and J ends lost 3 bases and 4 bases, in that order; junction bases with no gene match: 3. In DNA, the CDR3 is TGCGCCAGCAGCCATTCGACAGGGGGAGAGACCCAGTACTTC. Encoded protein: CASSHSTGGETQYF.

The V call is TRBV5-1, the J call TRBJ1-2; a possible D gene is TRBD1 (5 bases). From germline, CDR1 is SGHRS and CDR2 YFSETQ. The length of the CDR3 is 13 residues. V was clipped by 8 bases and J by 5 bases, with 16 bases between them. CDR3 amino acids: CASRTSGDYGYTF. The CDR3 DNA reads TGCGCCAGTCGTACATCGGGGGATTATGGCTACACCTTC.

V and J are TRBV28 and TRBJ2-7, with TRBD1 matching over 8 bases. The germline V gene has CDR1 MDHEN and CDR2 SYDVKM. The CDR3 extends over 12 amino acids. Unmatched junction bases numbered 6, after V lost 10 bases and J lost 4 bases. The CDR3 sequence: CATTDREYEQYF. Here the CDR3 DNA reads TGTGCCACCACGGACAGGGAGTACGAGCAGTACTTC.

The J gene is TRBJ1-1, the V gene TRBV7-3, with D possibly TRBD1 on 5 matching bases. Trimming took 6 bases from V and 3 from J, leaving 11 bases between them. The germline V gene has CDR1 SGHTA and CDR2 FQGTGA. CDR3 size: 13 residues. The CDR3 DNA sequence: TGTGCCAGCAGTCCCCAGGGATACACTGAAGCTTTCTTT. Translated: CASSPQGYTEAFF.

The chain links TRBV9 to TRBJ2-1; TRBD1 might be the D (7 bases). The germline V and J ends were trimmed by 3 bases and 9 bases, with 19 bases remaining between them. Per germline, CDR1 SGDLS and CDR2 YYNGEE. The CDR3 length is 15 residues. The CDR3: CASSARGGTVGEQFF. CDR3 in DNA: TGTGCCAGCAGCGCGCGAGGGGGGACAGTCGGTGAGCAGTTCTTC.

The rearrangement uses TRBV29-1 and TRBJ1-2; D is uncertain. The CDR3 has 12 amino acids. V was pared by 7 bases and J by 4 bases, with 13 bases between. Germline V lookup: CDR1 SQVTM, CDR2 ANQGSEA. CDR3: CSGWTDIYGYTF. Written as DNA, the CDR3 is TGCAGCGGCTGGACGGATATCTATGGCTACACCTTC. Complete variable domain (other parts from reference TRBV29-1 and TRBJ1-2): SAVISQKPSRDICQRGTSLTIQCQVDSQVTMMFWYRQQPGQSLTLIATANQGSEATYESGFVIDKFPISRPNLTFSTLTVSNMSPEDSSIYLCSGWTDIYGYTFGSGTRLTVV.

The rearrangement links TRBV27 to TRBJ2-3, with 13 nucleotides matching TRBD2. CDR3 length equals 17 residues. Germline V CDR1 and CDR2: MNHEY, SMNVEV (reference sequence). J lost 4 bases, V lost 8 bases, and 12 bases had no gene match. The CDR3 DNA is TGTGCCAGCGGCCGTAGGACTAGCGGGAGTGGGGCAGATACGCAGTATTTT. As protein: CASGRRTSGSGADTQYF.

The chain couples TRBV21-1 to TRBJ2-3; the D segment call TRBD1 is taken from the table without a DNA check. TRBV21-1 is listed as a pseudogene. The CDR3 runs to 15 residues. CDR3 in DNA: TGTGCCAGCAGCCCCGGGACACGGAGTGGAGATACGCAGTATTTT. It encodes CASSPGTRSGDTQYF.

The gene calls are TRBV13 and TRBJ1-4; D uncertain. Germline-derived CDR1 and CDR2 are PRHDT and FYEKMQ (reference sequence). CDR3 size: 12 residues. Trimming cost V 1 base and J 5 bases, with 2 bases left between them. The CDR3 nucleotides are TGTGCCAGCAGCTTAGAGAATGAAAAACTGTTTTTT. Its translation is CASSLENEKLFF.

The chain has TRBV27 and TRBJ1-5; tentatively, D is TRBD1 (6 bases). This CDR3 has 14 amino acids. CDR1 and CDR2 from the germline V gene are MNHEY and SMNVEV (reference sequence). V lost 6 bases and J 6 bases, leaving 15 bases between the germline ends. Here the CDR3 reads CASSPTGAGQPQHF. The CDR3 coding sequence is TGTGCCAGCAGCCCAACGGGGGCAGGTCAGCCCCAGCATTTT.

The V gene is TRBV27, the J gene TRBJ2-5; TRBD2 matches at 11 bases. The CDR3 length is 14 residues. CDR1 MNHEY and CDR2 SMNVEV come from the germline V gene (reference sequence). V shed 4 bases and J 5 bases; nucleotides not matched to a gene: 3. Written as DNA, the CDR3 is TGTGCCAGCAGTTGGGCTAGCGGGAGGGAGACCCAGTACTTC. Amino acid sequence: CASSWASGRETQYF.

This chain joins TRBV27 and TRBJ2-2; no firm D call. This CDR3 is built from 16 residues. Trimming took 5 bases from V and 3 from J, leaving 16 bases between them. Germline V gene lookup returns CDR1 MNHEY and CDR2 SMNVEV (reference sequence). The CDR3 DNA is TGTGCCAGCAGTGCCCGACTCCCTCGGCACACCGGGGAGCTGTTTTTT. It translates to CASSARLPRHTGELFF.

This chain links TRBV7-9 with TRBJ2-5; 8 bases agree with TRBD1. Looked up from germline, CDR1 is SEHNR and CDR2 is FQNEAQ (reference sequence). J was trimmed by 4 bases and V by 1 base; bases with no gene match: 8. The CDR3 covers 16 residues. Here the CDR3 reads CASSLGRDRHLETQYF. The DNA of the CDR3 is TGTGCCAGCAGCTTAGGCCGGGACAGGCATTTAGAGACCCAGTACTTC.

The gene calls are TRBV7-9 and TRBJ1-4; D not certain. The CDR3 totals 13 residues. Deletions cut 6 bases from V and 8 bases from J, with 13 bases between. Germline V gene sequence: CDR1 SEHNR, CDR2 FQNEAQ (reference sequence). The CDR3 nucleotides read TGTGCCAGCAGTCAACCCTCCCAGGAAAAACTGTTTTTT. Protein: CASSQPSQEKLFF.

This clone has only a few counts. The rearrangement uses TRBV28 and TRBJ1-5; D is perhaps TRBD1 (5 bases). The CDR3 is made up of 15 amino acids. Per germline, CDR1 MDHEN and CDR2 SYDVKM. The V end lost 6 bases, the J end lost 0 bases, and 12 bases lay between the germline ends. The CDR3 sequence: CASRVQAYSNQPQHF. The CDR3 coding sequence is TGTGCCAGCAGGGTACAGGCTTATAGCAATCAGCCCCAGCATTTT.

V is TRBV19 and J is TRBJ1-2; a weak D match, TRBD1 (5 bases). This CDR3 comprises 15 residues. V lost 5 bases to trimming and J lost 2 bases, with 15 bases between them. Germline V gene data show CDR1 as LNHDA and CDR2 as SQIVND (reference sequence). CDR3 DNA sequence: TGTGCCAGTAGTCCAATATTGGGACTGAACTATGGCTACACCTTC. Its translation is CASSPILGLNYGYTF.

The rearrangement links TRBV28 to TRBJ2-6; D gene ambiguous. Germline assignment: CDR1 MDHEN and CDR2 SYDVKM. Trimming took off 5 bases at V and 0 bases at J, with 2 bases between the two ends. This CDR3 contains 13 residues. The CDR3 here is CASSGSGANVLTF. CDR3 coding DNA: TGTGCCAGCAGTGGCTCTGGGGCCAACGTCCTGACTTTC.